Presented here are 31 T cell receptor beta chains from one specimen sequenced in a study of OX40 agonist ivuxolimab in advanced cancers. Receptors were amplified or captured by the immunoSEQ multiplex PCR assay. TCRdb took this table from immuneACCESS and kept in-frame rearrangements with V and J called. Such tables lack part of the clones; where checked against another copy, unresolved V genes explain under half of the gap, and the rest is unexplained. In all, the sample holds about 71,000 clones, and roughly four fifths of those were seen once. The ten largest clones take up around 0.48% of the sample. The source was CD4+ or CD8+ T cells sorted from blood, collected in a trial of the OX40 agonist ivuxolimab. The receptors were gathered from an adult with an advanced solid tumor such as melanoma, head and neck, liver or kidney cancer.

The chain links TRBV7-9 to TRBJ1-1; no definite D call. V shed 5 bases and J shed 0 bases, with 13 bases lying between them. The CDR3 has 15 amino acids. Germline values: CDR1 SEHNR, CDR2 FQNEAQ (reference sequence). CDR3 DNA: TGTGCCAGCAGCCCAGGCGGCAAATTGAACACTGAAGCTTTCTTT. Its protein product is CASSPGGKLNTEAFF.

The chain couples TRBV7-2 to TRBJ1-4; a possible D gene is TRBD1 (6 bases). V was trimmed by 4 bases and J by 2 bases, leaving 11 bases between them. Germline CDR1 and CDR2: SGHTA and FQGNSA. The CDR3 totals 15 residues. The CDR3 sequence is CASSSRQATNEKLFF. In DNA, the CDR3 is TGTGCCAGCAGCTCCCGACAGGCTACTAATGAAAAACTGTTTTTT.

This chain connects TRBV19 to TRBJ1-1; 9 nucleotides agree with TRBD1. The CDR3 covers 13 residues. Germline CDR1 LNHDA, CDR2 SQIVND (reference sequence). The junction had 6 bases not matched to a gene; V was cut back by 3 bases and J by 10 bases. The CDR3 reads CASSIQQQGAAFF. The DNA for the CDR3 is TGTGCCAGTAGTATCCAACAACAGGGGGCAGCTTTCTTT.

The V gene is TRBV5-1, the J gene TRBJ2-1; D is ambiguous. The V gene's germline CDR1 is SGHRS and CDR2 YFSETQ. The CDR3 spans 11 residues. The ends were cut back, 1 base at V and 8 bases at J, with 4 bases in the middle. The CDR3 is CASSLSDEQFF. The CDR3 DNA reads TGCGCCAGCAGCTTGTCTGATGAGCAGTTCTTC.

J is TRBJ2-3 and V is TRBV19; D remains ambiguous. Germline V gene sequence: CDR1 LNHDA, CDR2 SQIVND (reference sequence). V lost 6 bases to trimming and J lost 1 base, with 11 bases between them. This CDR3 is 14 amino acids long. CDR3 bases: TGTGCCAGTAGGGCCTCGTGGGGCACAGATACGCAGTATTTT. Protein product: CASRASWGTDTQYF.

This rearrangement joins TRBV11-2 to TRBJ2-3; D might be TRBD1 (8 bases). The CDR3 totals 16 residues. CDR1 SGHAT and CDR2 FQNNGV come from the germline V gene. V lost 5 bases, J lost 2 bases, and 17 bases lay in between. CDR3 DNA sequence: TGTGCCAGCAGCCTGAACAGGGGGGGCTACACAGATACGCAGTATTTT. It specifies CASSLNRGGYTDTQYF.

The V and J genes are TRBV2 and TRBJ1-5; 7 nucleotides align to TRBD1. This CDR3 comprises 13 residues. The V gene end was trimmed by 8 bases and the J gene end by 4 bases; junction bases not matched to a gene: 5. The germline gives CDR1 SNHLY, CDR2 FYNNEI. CDR3 coding DNA: TGTGCCAGCTCGGGACAGTCAAATCAGCCCCAGCATTTT. Translated: CASSGQSNQPQHF.

This chain links TRBV30 with TRBJ2-1; D unclear. V was shortened by 2 bases and J by 0 bases, with 11 bases between the two germline ends. Per the germline V gene, CDR1 is GTSNPN and CDR2 is SVGIG (reference sequence). The CDR3 extends over 15 amino acids. In nucleotides, the CDR3 is TGTGCCTGGAGTCGGAGTGGGATCTCCTACAATGAGCAGTTCTTC. It encodes CAWSRSGISYNEQFF.

V usage is TRBV7-2 and J usage is TRBJ2-1; 8 nucleotides line up with TRBD1. Germline CDR1 reads SGHTA; CDR2 reads FQGNSA. J lost 11 bases, V lost 2 bases, and 5 bases had no gene match. The CDR3 extends over 13 amino acids. CDR3 region: CASSLRQGSQQFF. CDR3 nucleotides: TGTGCCAGCAGCTTAAGACAGGGGTCGCAGCAGTTCTTC.

The genes are TRBV7-9 and TRBJ1-2; TRBD1 matches at 7 bases. The ends lost 5 bases at V and 6 bases at J; junction bases unmatched: 9. Germline lookup yields CDR1 SEHNR and CDR2 FQNEAQ (reference sequence). The CDR3 contains 14 residues. CDR3 protein: CASSPGTAVDGYTF. The CDR3, as DNA: TGTGCCAGCAGCCCCGGGACAGCCGTTGATGGCTACACCTTC.

The J gene is TRBJ1-1, the V gene TRBV28, with 9 bases lining up with TRBD1. Germline lookup yields CDR1 MDHEN and CDR2 SYDVKM. After removal of 6 bases from V and 3 bases from J, the junction contained 17 bases not matched to a gene. The CDR3 has 18 residues. CDR3 nucleotides: TGTGCCAGCAGGCGCCGGGGGACAGGGAGGGTTCGGGACACTGAAGCTTTCTTT. This gives the protein CASRRRGTGRVRDTEAFF.

The CDR3, as DNA: TGTGCCAGCGGGGGGGGACTAGCGGGATACAATGAGCAGTTCTTC. Its translation is CASGGGLAGYNEQFF. The chain joins TRBV7-9 to TRBJ2-1; TRBD2 aligns across 13 bases. V was pared by 8 bases and J by 4 bases, with 5 bases of the junction left unmatched. Per the germline V gene, CDR1 is SEHNR and CDR2 is FQNEAQ (reference sequence). The CDR3 spans 15 residues.

The chain uses TRBV11-1 and TRBJ2-7, with D maybe TRBD2 (5 bases). CDR1 SGHAT and CDR2 FQDESV come from the germline V gene (reference sequence). The CDR3 has 15 residues. Trimming cost V 1 base and J 3 bases, with 13 bases left between them. CDR3 protein: CASSLVHYGGYEQYF. CDR3 nucleotides: TGTGCCAGCAGCTTAGTTCACTACGGAGGCTACGAGCAGTACTTC.

The rearrangement links TRBV5-8 to TRBJ2-5, with D unclear. Germline CDR1 reads SGHTS; CDR2 reads YDEGEE. This CDR3 is 11 amino acids long. Trimming removed 5 bases at V and 4 bases at J, with 6 bases between. DNA for the CDR3: TGTGCCAGCAGAGACACAGAGACCCAGTACTTC. Protein product: CASRDTETQYF. Looking up the rest from reference TRBV5-8 and TRBJ2-5 gives the full variable domain: EAGVTQSPTHLIKTRGQQATLRCSPISGHTSVYWYQQALGLGLQFLLWYDEGEERNRGNFPPRFSGRQFPNYSSELNVNALELEDSALYLCASRDTETQYFGPGTRLLVL.

This chain connects TRBV27 to TRBJ2-5, with 11 bases lining up with TRBD2. CDR1 is MNHEY, CDR2 SMNVEV, per germline (reference sequence). The CDR3 covers 15 residues. V was clipped by 6 bases and J by 2 bases; unmatched bases: 5. The CDR3 nucleotides are TGTGCCAGCAGCTTAGCGGGAGGGCCTCAAGAGACCCAGTACTTC. Translated: CASSLAGGPQETQYF.

The chain is built from TRBV27 and TRBJ2-3; weak D call: TRBD1 (6 bases). Per the germline V gene, CDR1 is MNHEY and CDR2 is SMNVEV (reference sequence). The V end was cut by 4 bases, the J end by 6 bases, with 8 bases between. The CDR3 contains 12 residues. In DNA form, the CDR3 reads TGTGCCAGCAGTTCAAGGGGGGATACGCAGTATTTT. Its translation is CASSSRGDTQYF.

The chain uses TRBV10-1 and TRBJ1-1, with 8 bases matching TRBD1. This CDR3 is 13 amino acids long. Germline V lookup: CDR1 WNHNN, CDR2 SYGVQD (reference sequence). V shed 5 bases and J 4 bases; nucleotides not matched to a gene: 3. The CDR3 region is CASSPQGVTEAFF. DNA of the CDR3: TGCGCCAGCAGTCCACAGGGGGTCACTGAAGCTTTCTTT.

The chain links TRBV9 to TRBJ1-2; D is undetermined. The ends were cut back, 4 bases at V and 5 bases at J, with 12 bases in the middle. Per germline, CDR1 SGDLS and CDR2 YYNGEE. The CDR3 spans 13 residues. The CDR3 here is CASSPSGGYGYTF. The CDR3 DNA is TGTGCCAGCAGCCCGAGTGGAGGTTATGGCTACACCTTC. Full variable domain (missing parts from reference TRBV9 and TRBJ1-2): DSGVTQTPKHLITATGQRVTLRCSPRSGDLSVYWYQQSLDQGLQFLIQYYNGEERAKGNILERFSAQQFPDLHSELNLSSLELGDSALYFCASSPSGGYGYTFGSGTRLTVV.

This chain joins TRBV28 and TRBJ2-5; D uncertain. This CDR3 contains 15 residues. Germline V gene sequence: CDR1 MDHEN, CDR2 SYDVKM. Trimming left V 7 bases short and J 5 bases short, with 20 bases between. In DNA form, the CDR3 reads TGTGCCAGCAAAAACCTATCATTGCGGTTGGAGACCCAGTACTTC. It yields the protein CASKNLSLRLETQYF. Drawing the rest from reference TRBV28 and TRBJ2-5, the complete variable domain is DVKVTQSSRYLVKRTGEKVFLECVQDMDHENMFWYRQDPGLGLRLIYFSYDVKMKEKGDIPEGYSVSREKKERFSLILESASTNQTSMYLCASKNLSLRLETQYFGPGTRLLVL.

The rearrangement uses TRBV19 and TRBJ1-2, with TRBD1 matching 9 bases. The CDR3 sequence is 14 residues long. CDR1 is LNHDA and CDR2 is SQIVND in the germline V gene (reference sequence). The J segment lost 4 bases and the V segment lost 6 bases, leaving 6 bases of the junction unmatched. CDR3: CASRAGQGPYGYTF. CDR3 nucleotides: TGTGCCAGTAGGGCGGGACAGGGTCCCTATGGCTACACCTTC. Complete variable domain (other parts from reference TRBV19 and TRBJ1-2): DGGITQSPKYLFRKEGQNVTLSCEQNLNHDAMYWYRQDPGQGLRLIYYSQIVNDFQKGDIAEGYSVSREKKESFPLTVTSAQKNPTAFYLCASRAGQGPYGYTFGSGTRLTVV.

This chain links TRBV5-1 with TRBJ1-6; D is undetermined. The CDR3 has 14 amino acids. Trimming pared 0 bases from V and 5 bases from J, leaving 6 bases between. Germline V CDR1 and CDR2: SGHRS, YFSETQ. CDR3 bases: TGCGCCAGCAGCTTGGGATCCAATAATTCACCCCTCCACTTT. This codes for CASSLGSNNSPLHF.

The chain joins TRBV27 to TRBJ1-2; weak D call: TRBD1 (5 bases). CDR1 and CDR2 from the germline V gene are MNHEY and SMNVEV (reference sequence). V shed 5 bases and J shed 0 bases, with 19 bases lying between them. This CDR3 is 17 amino acids long. The CDR3 nucleotides read TGTGCCAGCAGTAGCCCTCGCGGGGCGGATTCTAACTATGGCTACACCTTC. Encoded protein: CASSSPRGADSNYGYTF.

The rearrangement uses TRBV7-3 and TRBJ2-2, with TRBD2 as a possible D gene (6 bases). The CDR3 runs 15 residues. The V and J ends lost 1 base and 4 bases respectively, with 10 bases between them. Germline V gene data show CDR1 as SGHTA and CDR2 as FQGTGA. The CDR3 nucleotides read TGTGCCAGCAGCTTAATGGGGGGTGGCACCGGGGAGCTGTTTTTT. Protein: CASSLMGGGTGELFF.

This clone was picked up one time. This chain's CDR3 is CASSYGGAESEQYV. CDR3 nucleotide sequence: TGTGCCAGCAGTTACGGGGGGGCTGAGAGCGAGCAGTACGTC. J is TRBJ2-7 and V is TRBV6-6; D possibly corresponds to TRBD2 (7 bases). The germline gives CDR1 MNHNY, CDR2 SVGAGI (reference sequence). The CDR3 runs 14 residues. With 2 bases removed from V and 6 bases from J, the gap between germline ends came to 14 bases.

The rearrangement uses TRBV7-8 and TRBJ2-3; no reliable D call. Germline CDR1 SGHVS, CDR2 FQNEAQ. V was shortened by 5 bases and J by 8 bases, with 11 bases between the two germline ends. This CDR3 comprises 12 residues. DNA for the CDR3: TGTGCCAGCAGCACCCGAACCGGTACGCAGTATTTT. It is translated as CASSTRTGTQYF.

The CDR3 loop reads CAWSARRGNIQYF. CDR3 DNA sequence: TGTGCCTGGAGTGCTCGCAGGGGAAACATTCAGTACTTC. The chain recombines TRBV30 with TRBJ2-4; maybe TRBD1 (6 bases). The CDR3 is 13 residues long. Trimming stripped 1 base from V and 6 bases from J, with 10 bases between. Per germline, CDR1 GTSNPN and CDR2 SVGIG (reference sequence).

To note about this clone: Without the conserved terminal phenylalanine or tryptophan, this CDR3 likely stems from a read error. The DNA is left out, because the CDR3 cannot be placed on it with certainty; the CDR3 is given as TCRdb lists it. V is TRBV6-1 and J is TRBJ1-2. Germline CDR1 MNHNS, CDR2 SASEGT. The length of the CDR3 is 12 amino acids, counting both ends. CDR3 sequence: CASSEGTPTGGI.

This clone was found a few times. This rearrangement joins TRBV7-9 to TRBJ1-1; TRBD1 matches at 7 bases. From germline, CDR1 is SEHNR and CDR2 FQNEAQ (reference sequence). CDR3 size: 14 residues. The J segment lost 1 base and the V segment lost 4 bases, leaving 3 bases of the junction unmatched. In nucleotides, the CDR3 is TGTGCCAGCAGCTCGCAGGGGGAGAACACTGAAGCTTTCTTT. Encoded protein: CASSSQGENTEAFF. Full variable domain (remainder filled in from reference TRBV7-9 and TRBJ1-1): DTGVSQNPRHKITKRGQNVTFRCDPISEHNRLYWYRQTLGQGPEFLTYFQNEAQLEKSRLLSDRFSAERPKGSFSTLEIQRTEQGDSAMYLCASSSQGENTEAFFGQGTRLTVV.

The chain uses TRBV14 and TRBJ2-5; 10 bases fit TRBD2. The CDR3 has 20 amino acids. The germline V gene encodes CDR1 SGHDN and CDR2 FVKESK. V shed 4 bases, J shed 6 bases, and the junction held 23 bases outside the gene matches. CDR3 residues: CASSLGVRGPSGGPRKTQYF. For the CDR3, the DNA is TGTGCCAGCAGCCTGGGGGTTAGGGGCCCTAGCGGGGGCCCGAGGAAGACCCAGTACTTC.

This clone occurred once. V and J are TRBV6-5 and TRBJ1-2, with 8 bases that match TRBD1. Losses at the gene ends were 0 bases for V and 4 bases for J; bases not matched to a gene: 7. The germline gives CDR1 MNHEY, CDR2 SVGAGI. The CDR3 is made up of 16 amino acids. CDR3 sequence reads: CASSYSGTGLSYGYTF. Here the CDR3 DNA reads TGTGCCAGCAGTTACTCCGGGACAGGACTATCCTATGGCTACACCTTC.

This clone has a single count. This chain links TRBV13 with TRBJ1-4; TRBD1 aligns across 8 bases. CDR3 length equals 17 residues. Germline CDR1 reads PRHDT; CDR2 reads FYEKMQ (reference sequence). V gave up 5 bases and J gave up 3 bases; unmatched junction bases: 11. DNA for the CDR3: TGTGCCAGCAGCCGAGACAGGGGCGGTCGGGCTAATGAAAAACTGTTTTTT. This gives the protein CASSRDRGGRANEKLFF.